The 9 T cell receptor beta chains presented below share a single source sample, sequenced in a study of blood T cells in healthy people across ages. PCR was performed a second time for about 7 to 11 cycles using a sample-barcoded 5' primer and a J-beta primer mix. MiXCR, run by TCRdb on the 5' RACE reads, gives a single entry per CDR3 protein. The sample has about 810,000 distinct CDR3 sequences, roughly 40% seen once. The sequenced sample consisted of blood. These receptors all come from a man in his late teens or twenties in good health.

V and J are TRBV6-5 and TRBJ1-4, with D possibly matching TRBD1 (5 bases). Trimming stripped 0 bases from V and 3 bases from J, with 8 bases between. This CDR3 comprises 15 residues. Germline CDR1 MNHEY, CDR2 SVGAGI. Written as DNA, the CDR3 is TGTGCCAGCAGTTACTCGGCAGGGTCTAATGAAAAACTGTTTTTT. Its protein is CASSYSAGSNEKLFF.

This clonotype showed up just a few times. Sequence at one end of the junction differs from germline and may be a read error. This chain uses TRBV12-3 or TRBV12-4 with TRBJ2-1, with D perhaps assigned TRBD1 or TRBD2 (5 bases each). CDR3 length equals 11 residues. The DNA for the CDR3 is TGTGCCAGCAGTTCCTTAGGGGACGTAGCCTTC. Encoded protein: CASSSLGDVAF.

As regards this clonotype: This may come from a read error, since a much larger clone is one base off. The rearrangement uses TRBV20-1 and TRBJ2-4; TRBD2 agrees at 7 bases. The length of the CDR3 is 13 residues. Germline lookup yields CDR1 DFQATT and CDR2 SNEGSKA (reference sequence). DNA of the CDR3: TGCAGTGCTAGAGAGAGCGGGAAAAACATTCGGTACTTC. It specifies CSARESGKNIRYF.

V is TRBV7-2 and J is TRBJ1-5, with TRBD1 matching over 7 bases. After removal of 4 bases from V and 2 bases from J, the junction contained 5 bases not matched to a gene. The germline gives CDR1 SGHTA, CDR2 FQGNSA. This CDR3 comprises 15 residues. The CDR3 region has the DNA TGTGCCAGCAGCTCCCCACAGGGGCGCAATCAGCCCCAGCATTTT. Translated, it gives CASSSPQGRNQPQHF. The whole variable domain, remainder taken from reference TRBV7-2 and TRBJ1-5, is GAGVSQSPSNKVTEKGKDVELRCDPISGHTALYWYRQSLGQGLEFLIYFQGNSAPDKSGLPSDRFSAERTGGSVSTLTIQRTQQEDSAVYLCASSSPQGRNQPQHFGDGTRLSIL.

The genes are TRBV29-1 and TRBJ2-5, with D perhaps TRBD2 (5 bases). The CDR3 has 12 amino acids. The germline CDR1 and CDR2 sequences are SQVTM and ANQGSEA. V was pared by 4 bases and J by 2 bases, with 8 bases between. The chain's CDR3 is CSVVREQETQYF. CDR3 bases: TGCAGCGTTGTCCGGGAACAAGAGACCCAGTACTTC. The whole variable domain, filled in from reference TRBV29-1 and TRBJ2-5, reads SAVISQKPSRDICQRGTSLTIQCQVDSQVTMMFWYRQQPGQSLTLIATANQGSEATYESGFVIDKFPISRPNLTFSTLTVSNMSPEDSSIYLCSVVREQETQYFGPGTRLLVL.

The chain links TRBV5-1 to TRBJ1-4, with D tentatively TRBD1 (5 bases). From germline, CDR1 is SGHRS and CDR2 YFSETQ. This CDR3 region has 15 residues. V was cut by 0 bases and J by 0 bases, with 6 bases left in between. The CDR3 DNA reads TGCGCCAGCAGCTTGGCGACAGCAACTAATGAAAAACTGTTTTTT. Its protein is CASSLATATNEKLFF.

This clonotype was found a few times. The rearrangement uses TRBV7-2 and TRBJ2-5; 8 bases line up with TRBD1. Germline V lookup: CDR1 SGHTA, CDR2 FQGNSA. V was clipped by 4 bases and J by 6 bases; unmatched bases: 7. This CDR3 region has 14 residues. The CDR3 DNA reads TGTGCCAGCAGCTCCAGGGGGCTTGGGAAGACCCAGTACTTC. It encodes CASSSRGLGKTQYF.

The sample holds many counts of this clonotype. The chain is built from TRBV2 and TRBJ2-5, with D possibly matching TRBD2 (6 bases). This CDR3 has 11 residues. Germline lookup yields CDR1 SNHLY and CDR2 FYNNEI. V lost 6 bases, J lost 11 bases, and 13 bases lay in between. CDR3 DNA sequence: TGTGCCAGCAGGGCAGGAGGGGAGCAGTACTTC. It encodes CASRAGGEQYF.

The gene calls are TRBV7-9 and TRBJ1-2, with 8 bases aligning to TRBD1. V shed 5 bases and J 2 bases; nucleotides not matched to a gene: 7. This CDR3 is 15 amino acids long. Germline CDR1 SEHNR, CDR2 FQNEAQ (reference sequence). The CDR3 DNA reads as TGTGCCAGCAGCGGTGGACAGGGTACGAACTATGGCTACACCTTC. It specifies CASSGGQGTNYGYTF.